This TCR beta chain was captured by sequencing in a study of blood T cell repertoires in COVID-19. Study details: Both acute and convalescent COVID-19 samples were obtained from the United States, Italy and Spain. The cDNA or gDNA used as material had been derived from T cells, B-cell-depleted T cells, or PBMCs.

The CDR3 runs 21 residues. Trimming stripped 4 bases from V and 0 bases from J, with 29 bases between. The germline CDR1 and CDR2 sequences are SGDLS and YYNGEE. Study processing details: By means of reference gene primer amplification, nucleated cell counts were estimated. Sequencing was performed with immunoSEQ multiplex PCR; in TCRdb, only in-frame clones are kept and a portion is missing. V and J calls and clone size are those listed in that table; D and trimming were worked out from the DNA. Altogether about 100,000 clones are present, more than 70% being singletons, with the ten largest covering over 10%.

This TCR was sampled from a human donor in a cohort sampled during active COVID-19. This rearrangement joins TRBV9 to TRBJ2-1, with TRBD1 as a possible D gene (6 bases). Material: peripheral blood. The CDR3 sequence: CASSSPPPDRIIDTSYNEQFF. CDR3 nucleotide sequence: TGTGCCAGCAGCTCACCCCCGCCGGACAGAATTATAGACACCTCCTACAATGAGCAGTTCTTC.